What follows are 21 T cell receptor beta chains derived from one specimen sequenced in a study of blood T cell repertoires in COVID-19. TCRdb's table, derived via immunoSEQ multiplex PCR, lists solely in-frame clones and lacks some. Found here are about 260,000 clones, under 90% of them singletons; the top ten hold 4.2%. The sequenced sample was peripheral blood. The receptors come from a man in his sixties with acute or convalescent COVID-19.

This clone turned up a few times. This sample includes further DNA sequences coding for the same CDR3. Written as DNA, the CDR3 is TGTGCCAGCTCACCAAGCGGTGATCAGCCCCAGCATTTT. This gives the protein CASSPSGDQPQHF. V is TRBV18 and J is TRBJ1-5; D gene unclear. Germline V gene data show CDR1 as KGHSH and CDR2 as LQKENI. V gave up 2 bases and J gave up 5 bases, with 7 bases separating them. This CDR3 spans 13 amino acids. The entire variable domain, with the rest obtained from reference TRBV18 and TRBJ1-5, is as follows: NAGVMQNPRHLVRRRGQEARLRCSPMKGHSHVYWYRQLPEEGLKFMVYLQKENIIDESGMPKERFSAEFPKEGPSILRIQQVVRGDSAAYFCASSPSGDQPQHFGDGTRLSIL.

This sequence joins TRBV19 and TRBJ1-6; no reliable D call. The germline V gene encodes CDR1 LNHDA and CDR2 SQIVND (reference sequence). CDR3 length: 16 residues. Trimming shortened V by 2 bases and J by 0 bases, and 8 bases separated the two germline ends. The CDR3 is CASSIWSSSYNSPLHF. The CDR3 DNA is TGTGCCAGTAGTATATGGAGTAGCTCCTATAATTCACCCCTCCACTTT.

The gene calls are TRBV12-5 and TRBJ2-2; 13 nucleotides match TRBD2. The CDR3 spans 16 residues. The ends lost 5 bases at V and 4 bases at J; junction bases unmatched: 4. The germline gives CDR1 LGHNT, CDR2 FRNRAP. The chain's CDR3 is CASGLTSGGGTGELFF. DNA for the CDR3: TGTGCTAGTGGTCTCACTAGCGGGGGGGGCACCGGGGAGCTGTTTTTT.

CDR3 nucleotide sequence: TGTGCCACCAGTGATTCGGGACAGGGGGCCTACAATGAGCAGTTCTTC. Amino acid sequence: CATSDSGQGAYNEQFF. V gene TRBV24-1 combines with J gene TRBJ2-1; TRBD1 aligns across 11 bases. Germline CDR1 KGHDR, CDR2 SFDVKD. V lost 2 bases and J lost 2; bases outside the gene matches: 1. The length of the CDR3 is 16 residues.

This clone was counted once. V is TRBV5-4 and J is TRBJ1-1; D is unclear. The CDR3 extends over 15 amino acids. Germline V lookup: CDR1 SGHNT, CDR2 YYREEE (reference sequence). Trimming stripped 4 bases from V and 0 bases from J, with 13 bases between. The CDR3 here is CASSPRLLLNTEAFF. In DNA, the CDR3 is TGTGCCAGCAGCCCGCGCTTGTTGTTGAACACTGAAGCTTTCTTT.

This clone came up once. The rearrangement joins TRBV7-3 to TRBJ1-6, with D tentatively TRBD1 (5 bases). Trimming cost V 0 bases and J 8 bases, with 5 bases left between them. The CDR3 runs to 13 residues. Germline loops: CDR1 SGHTA, CDR2 FQGTGA. The CDR3: CASSLTRDSPLHF. CDR3 sequence (DNA): TGTGCCAGCAGCTTAACCAGGGATTCACCCCTCCACTTT. Full variable domain (outside the CDR3, taken from reference TRBV7-3 and TRBJ1-6): GAGVSQTPSNKVTEKGKYVELRCDPISGHTALYWYRQSLGQGPEFLIYFQGTGAADDSGLPNDRFFAVRPEGSVSTLKIQRTERGDSAVYLCASSLTRDSPLHFGNGTRLTVT.

Only one count was recorded for this clone. The genes are TRBV19 and TRBJ1-5; TRBD1 agrees at 9 bases. After removal of 1 base from V and 2 bases from J, the junction contained 3 bases not matched to a gene. The CDR3 totals 16 residues. Germline CDR1 reads LNHDA; CDR2 reads SQIVND (reference sequence). CDR3 amino acids: CASSIGDRAGNQPQHF. Here the CDR3 DNA reads TGTGCCAGTAGTATAGGGGACAGGGCCGGCAATCAGCCCCAGCATTTT.

The gene calls are TRBV29-1 and TRBJ1-2; TRBD1 matches 9 bases. Losses at the gene ends were 1 base for V and 4 bases for J; bases not matched to a gene: 4. The CDR3 length is 14 residues. Germline V gene sequence: CDR1 SQVTM, CDR2 ANQGSEA. The DNA for the CDR3 is TGCAGCGTTGAAGCTGGGGACAGGGCCTATGGCTACACCTTC. Amino acid sequence: CSVEAGDRAYGYTF.

This clone was observed a single time. J is TRBJ2-7 and V is TRBV5-4, with D possibly being TRBD2 (7 bases). The CDR3 has 15 amino acids. CDR1 SGHNT and CDR2 YYREEE come from the germline V gene (reference sequence). V was cut by 4 bases and J by 0 bases, with 14 bases left in between. The CDR3 here is CASSNNRGASYEQYF. The DNA of the CDR3 is TGTGCCAGCAGCAATAACCGGGGGGCCTCCTACGAGCAGTACTTC.

The chain uses TRBV6-2 or TRBV6-3 and TRBJ2-7; 7 bases are shared with TRBD1. Germline values: CDR1 MNHEY, CDR2 SVGEGT. CDR3 size: 14 residues. V shed 1 base and J 4 bases; nucleotides not matched to a gene: 4. The CDR3 DNA follows: TGTGCCAGCAGTTACTTGAACAGGGGATACGAGCAGTACTTC. Translating gives CASSYLNRGYEQYF.

This sequence joins TRBV5-1 and TRBJ2-7, with D maybe TRBD1 (7 bases). The germline V and J ends were trimmed by 4 bases and 7 bases, with 15 bases remaining between them. CDR3 length: 13 residues. Germline assignment: CDR1 SGHRS and CDR2 YFSETQ. CDR3 protein: CASSVQGGGEQYF. As DNA, the CDR3 is TGCGCCAGCAGCGTCCAGGGGGGCGGGGAGCAGTACTTC.

This clone has just a few counts. The genes are TRBV2 and TRBJ1-1, with 9 bases aligning to TRBD1. This CDR3 spans 12 amino acids. With V trimmed by 6 bases and J by 11 bases, 7 bases remained unmatched. Germline-derived CDR1 and CDR2 are SNHLY and FYNNEI. The CDR3 spells CASRGTGTVAFF. DNA for the CDR3: TGTGCCAGCAGAGGGACAGGGACGGTTGCTTTCTTT.

The chain couples TRBV7-9 to TRBJ2-2; possibly TRBD1 for D (5 bases). The CDR3 consists of 15 residues. V lost 11 bases to trimming and J lost 4 bases, with 20 bases between them. CDR1 is SEHNR, CDR2 FQNEAQ, per germline (reference sequence). CDR3 protein: CAVPRAQVLTGELFF. CDR3 in DNA: TGTGCCGTCCCCCGGGCACAGGTTCTCACCGGGGAGCTGTTTTTT.

This chain links TRBV19 with TRBJ2-7; maybe TRBD1 (6 bases). This CDR3 spans 13 amino acids. Germline-derived CDR1 and CDR2 are LNHDA and SQIVND (reference sequence). Trimming shortened V by 5 bases and J by 2 bases, and 10 bases separated the two germline ends. The CDR3 is CASSAGQPYEQYF. DNA for the CDR3: TGTGCCAGTAGTGCCGGACAGCCCTACGAGCAGTACTTC.

This clone showed up just a few times. This chain uses TRBV6-5 with TRBJ1-3; D possibly corresponds to TRBD1 (5 bases). This CDR3 region has 13 residues. Germline CDR1 MNHEY, CDR2 SVGAGI. The V end was cut by 9 bases, the J end by 0 bases, with 9 bases between. The CDR3 reads CASGQSSGNTIYF. The CDR3 region has the DNA TGTGCCAGTGGACAATCCTCTGGAAACACCATATATTTT.

The chain has TRBV30 and TRBJ1-4; D call uncertain. Germline V gene data show CDR1 as GTSNPN and CDR2 as SVGIG (reference sequence). Between the trimmed V and J ends, which lost 2 bases and 13 bases, there was a span of 11 bases. The CDR3 totals 11 residues. The CDR3 DNA reads TGTGCCTGGAGTCATCACGGGAGACTGTTTTTT. It specifies CAWSHHGRLFF.

V gene TRBV10-1 combines with J gene TRBJ2-3; TRBD2 matches at 8 bases. J was trimmed by 0 bases and V by 3 bases; bases with no gene match: 2. The length of the CDR3 is 15 residues. CDR1 is WNHNN and CDR2 is SYGVQD in the germline V gene (reference sequence). The CDR3 here is CASSDTSGSTDTQYF. The CDR3 nucleotides are TGCGCCAGCAGTGACACTAGCGGTAGCACAGATACGCAGTATTTT.

The rearrangement uses TRBV6-1 and TRBJ1-5, with D unclear. Trimming left V 1 base short and J 5 bases short, with 3 bases between. The CDR3 is 12 residues long. Germline V gene data show CDR1 as MNHNS and CDR2 as SASEGT. The CDR3 nucleotides are TGTGCCAGCAGTGAAGTCTATCAGCCCCAGCATTTT. Protein: CASSEVYQPQHF.

The chain is built from TRBV6-5 and TRBJ1-2; D ambiguous. Germline CDR1 and CDR2: MNHEY and SVGAGI. V gave up 6 bases and J gave up 7 bases, with 12 bases separating them. This CDR3 is 12 amino acids long. In nucleotides, the CDR3 is TGTGCCAGCAGACAAACACCATCTGGCTACACCTTC. Its protein product is CASRQTPSGYTF.

The chain recombines TRBV3-1 (or the pseudogene TRBV3-2) with TRBJ2-3; 8 positions agree with TRBD2. This CDR3 has 15 amino acids. From germline, CDR1 is LGHDT and CDR2 YNNKEL (reference sequence). With 1 base clipped from V and 8 bases from J, the junction kept 8 bases outside the gene matches. In DNA form, the CDR3 reads TGTGCCAGCAGCCAAGGTGAACTAGCGGCGGGTACGCAGTATTTT. It yields the protein CASSQGELAAGTQYF.

The table lists this clone with a count of one. The V call is TRBV29-1, the J call TRBJ2-1; 9 nucleotides line up with TRBD2. V trimming: 6 bases; J trimming: 4 bases; junction bases outside the gene matches: 10. The germline CDR1 and CDR2 sequences are SQVTM and ANQGSEA. This CDR3 comprises 15 residues. For the CDR3, the DNA is TGCAGCGTCGAACCGACTAGCGGAGCGTACAATGAGCAGTTCTTC. This codes for CSVEPTSGAYNEQFF.